This TCR beta chain derives from a study of HIV-infected patients and healthy controls. At least ten counts were recorded for this clonotype. The CDR3 extends over 14 amino acids. CDR1 and CDR2 (germline): KGHDR, SFDVKD. V lost 10 bases and J 4 bases, leaving 16 bases between the germline ends. One entry per CDR3 protein, called by TCRdb with MiXCR from the 5' RACE reads. Among tens of thousands of distinct CDR3 sequences listed, about 17% were seen once. This chain uses TRBV24-1 with TRBJ1-5; D may be TRBD1 (6 bases). The source is a human donor in good health. The sequenced sample consisted of CD4+ T cells from blood. The CDR3: CATSTGGRNQPQHF. The CDR3 DNA sequence: TGTGCCACGTCAACCGGGGGGCGAAATCAGCCCCAGCATTTT.